This TCR beta chain was captured in a study of blood T cell repertoires in COVID-19. In the study overall: The samples span acute and convalescent COVID-19 from the United States, Italy and Spain. The analysed material was cDNA or gDNA that came from T cells, B-cell-depleted T cells, or PBMCs.

In the original workflow: Estimation of nucleated cell counts was performed using reference gene primer amplification. Method: immunoSEQ multiplex PCR; TCRdb's copy keeps in-frame clones and lacks some. Clone size and V and J calls were adopted from that table, with D and trimming inferred from the DNA. Of 200,000 to 300,000 clones listed, roughly 86% were seen once; the top ten hold 8.5% to 10%. The CDR3 is 15 amino acids. Trimming shortened V by 4 bases and J by 6 bases, and 18 bases separated the two germline ends. Germline CDR1 and CDR2: WSHSY and SAAADI. The sequence was collected from a man aged 35 to 55 who had recovered from COVID-19. Sequenced input: peripheral blood. J is TRBJ1-1 and V is TRBV10-2, with D possibly being TRBD1 (5 bases). CDR3 nucleotide sequence: TGCGCCAGCAGTGGAATCGGGTTCGGGGGTCCTGAAGCTTTCTTT. It translates to CASSGIGFGGPEAFF.